This entry lists 7 T cell receptor beta chains sequenced from one sample in a study of siplizumab effects on memory and regulatory T cells. Some clones are missing from TCRdb's copy, which holds only in-frame ones; the method was immunoSEQ multiplex PCR. The table records 45,000 to 50,000 clones, approximately 84% of them present only once. Sequencing was performed on naive CD8+ T cells sorted from blood. The receptors shown here come from a human donor in good health.

The V gene is TRBV4-2, the J gene TRBJ2-7, with D possibly being TRBD1 or TRBD2 (6 bases each). Trimming took off 3 bases at V and 2 bases at J, with 20 bases between the two ends. The CDR3 is made up of 17 amino acids. Germline lookup yields CDR1 LGHNA and CDR2 YNFKEQ. This CDR3 is CASSHLALERGAYEQYF. CDR3 sequence (DNA): TGTGCCAGCAGCCACCTCGCACTCGAGAGGGGGGCCTACGAGCAGTACTTC.

CDR3 sequence reads: CASSEASGGASGDEQFF. The CDR3, as DNA: TGTGCCAGCAGCGAGGCGAGCGGGGGGGCGTCGGGAGATGAGCAGTTCTTC. The chain couples TRBV7-9 to TRBJ2-1; 10 nucleotides match TRBD2. The ends lost 5 bases at V and 8 bases at J; junction bases unmatched: 15. Germline CDR1 is SEHNR and CDR2 is FQNEAQ (reference sequence). There are 17 residues in the CDR3.

This chain joins TRBV29-1 and TRBJ2-2; 8 bases align to TRBD1. CDR1 and CDR2 (germline): SQVTM, ANQGSEA. This CDR3 has 15 residues. V trimming: 3 bases; J trimming: 4 bases; junction bases outside the gene matches: 7. The CDR3 loop reads CSVDTDRDGTGELFF. CDR3 nucleotide sequence: TGCAGCGTTGACACGGACAGGGACGGCACCGGGGAGCTGTTTTTT.

The rearrangement joins TRBV4-1 to TRBJ2-2; TRBD1 matches 10 bases. CDR1 is MGHRA and CDR2 is YSYEKL in the germline V gene. J was trimmed by 6 bases and V by 3 bases; bases with no gene match: 4. There are 15 residues in the CDR3. The CDR3 loop is CASSHRQGASGELFF. CDR3 bases: TGCGCCAGCAGCCATCGACAGGGGGCATCCGGGGAGCTGTTTTTT.

The CDR3 loop is CAISEGTAGANVLTF. In DNA form, the CDR3 reads TGTGCCATCAGTGAGGGGACAGCTGGGGCCAACGTCCTGACTTTC. The chain recombines TRBV10-3 with TRBJ2-6, with 7 nucleotides matching TRBD1. CDR3 length: 15 amino acids. Germline assignment: CDR1 ENHRY and CDR2 SYGVKD. With V trimmed by 2 bases and J by 2 bases, 0 bases remained unmatched.

The chain employs TRBV19 and TRBJ1-1, with D perhaps TRBD1 (5 bases). Germline assignment: CDR1 LNHDA and CDR2 SQIVND (reference sequence). This CDR3 has 14 amino acids. V lost 4 bases to trimming and J lost 3 bases, with 12 bases between them. The CDR3 is CASSKGAFDTEAFF. The CDR3 nucleotides are TGTGCCAGTAGTAAAGGGGCCTTTGACACTGAAGCTTTCTTT.

The V and J genes are TRBV5-4 and TRBJ2-2, with 8 bases fitting TRBD1. Unmatched junction bases numbered 11, after V lost 10 bases and J lost 6 bases. The CDR3 loop spans 14 amino acids. Germline values: CDR1 SGHNT, CDR2 YYREEE (reference sequence). CDR3 sequence reads: CAGGQGATSGELFF. The DNA of the CDR3 is TGTGCCGGGGGGCAGGGGGCCACGTCCGGGGAGCTGTTTTTT.